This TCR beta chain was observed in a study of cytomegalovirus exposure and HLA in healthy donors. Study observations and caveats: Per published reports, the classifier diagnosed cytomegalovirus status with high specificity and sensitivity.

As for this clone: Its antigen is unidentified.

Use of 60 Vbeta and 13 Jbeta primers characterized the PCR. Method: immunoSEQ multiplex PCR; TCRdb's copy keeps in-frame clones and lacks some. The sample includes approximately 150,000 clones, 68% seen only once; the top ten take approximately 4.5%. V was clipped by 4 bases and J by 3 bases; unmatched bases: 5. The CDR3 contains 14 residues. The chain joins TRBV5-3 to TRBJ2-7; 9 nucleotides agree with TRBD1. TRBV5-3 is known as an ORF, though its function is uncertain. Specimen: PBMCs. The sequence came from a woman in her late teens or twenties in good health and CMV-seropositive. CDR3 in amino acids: CARSGRDRDYEQYF. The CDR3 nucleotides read TGTGCCAGAAGCGGCCGGGACAGGGACTACGAGCAGTACTTC.